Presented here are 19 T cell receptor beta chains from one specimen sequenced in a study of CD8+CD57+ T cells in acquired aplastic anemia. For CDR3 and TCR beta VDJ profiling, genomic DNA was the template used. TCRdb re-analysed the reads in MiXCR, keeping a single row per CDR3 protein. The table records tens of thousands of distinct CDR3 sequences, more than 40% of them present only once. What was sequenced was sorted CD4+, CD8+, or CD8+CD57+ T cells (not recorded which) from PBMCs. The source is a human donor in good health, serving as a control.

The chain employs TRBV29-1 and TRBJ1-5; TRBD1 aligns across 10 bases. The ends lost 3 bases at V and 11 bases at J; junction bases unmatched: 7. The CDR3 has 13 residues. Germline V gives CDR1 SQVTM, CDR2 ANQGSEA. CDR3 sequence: CSVETDRGGSQHF. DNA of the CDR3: TGCAGCGTTGAGACGGACAGGGGGGGATCCCAGCATTTT.

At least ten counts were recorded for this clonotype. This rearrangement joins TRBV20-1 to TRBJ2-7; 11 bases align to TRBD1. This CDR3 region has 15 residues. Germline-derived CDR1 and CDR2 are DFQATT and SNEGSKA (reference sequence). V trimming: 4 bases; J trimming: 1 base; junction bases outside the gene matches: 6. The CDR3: CSAKSGDRGSYEQYF. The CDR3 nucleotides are TGCAGTGCTAAGTCAGGGGACAGGGGGTCCTACGAGCAGTACTTC.

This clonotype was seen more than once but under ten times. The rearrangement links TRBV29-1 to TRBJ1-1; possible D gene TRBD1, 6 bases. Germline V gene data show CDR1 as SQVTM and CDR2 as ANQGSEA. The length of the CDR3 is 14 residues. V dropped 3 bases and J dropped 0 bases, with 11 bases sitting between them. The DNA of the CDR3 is TGCAGCGTTGATACGACAGGAATGAACACTGAAGCTTTCTTT. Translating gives CSVDTTGMNTEAFF.

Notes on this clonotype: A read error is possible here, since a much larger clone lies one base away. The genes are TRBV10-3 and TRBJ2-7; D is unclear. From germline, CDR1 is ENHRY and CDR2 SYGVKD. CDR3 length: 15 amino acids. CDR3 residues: CATSESQAAHPEQYF. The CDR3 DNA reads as TGTGCCACCAGTGAGTCTCAGGCCGCCCACCCCGAGCAGTACTTC.

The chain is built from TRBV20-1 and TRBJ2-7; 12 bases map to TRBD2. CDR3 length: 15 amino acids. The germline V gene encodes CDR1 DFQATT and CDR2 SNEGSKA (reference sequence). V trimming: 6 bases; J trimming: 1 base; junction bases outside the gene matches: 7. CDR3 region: CSAKTSGRPSYEQYF. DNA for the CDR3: TGCAGTGCCAAGACTAGCGGGAGACCTTCCTACGAGCAGTACTTC.

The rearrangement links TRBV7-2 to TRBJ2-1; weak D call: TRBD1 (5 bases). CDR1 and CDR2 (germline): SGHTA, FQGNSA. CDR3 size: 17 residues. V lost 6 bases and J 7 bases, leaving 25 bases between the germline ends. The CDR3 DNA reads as TGTGCCAGCAGTACCAGGGCAGCCCCCCCTTACAGGAATGAGCAGTTCTTC. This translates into CASSTRAAPPYRNEQFF.

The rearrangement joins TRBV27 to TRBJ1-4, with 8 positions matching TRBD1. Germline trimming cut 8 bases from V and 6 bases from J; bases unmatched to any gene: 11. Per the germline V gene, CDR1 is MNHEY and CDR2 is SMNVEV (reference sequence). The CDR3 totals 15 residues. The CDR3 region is CASSPSGQDYEKLFF. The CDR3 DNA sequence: TGTGCCAGCTCCCCCTCGGGACAGGACTATGAAAAACTGTTTTTT. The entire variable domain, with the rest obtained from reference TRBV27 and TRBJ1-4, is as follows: EAQVTQNPRYLITVTGKKLTVTCSQNMNHEYMSWYRQDPGLGLRQIYYSMNVEVTDKGDVPEGYKVSRKEKRNFPLILESPSPNQTSLYFCASSPSGQDYEKLFFGSGTQLSVL.

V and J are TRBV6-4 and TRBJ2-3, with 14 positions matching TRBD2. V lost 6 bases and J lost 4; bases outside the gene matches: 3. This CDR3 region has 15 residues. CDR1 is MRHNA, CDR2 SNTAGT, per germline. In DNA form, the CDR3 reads TGTGCCAGCAGCCAGGGACTAGCGGGAGCAGATACGCAGTATTTT. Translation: CASSQGLAGADTQYF.

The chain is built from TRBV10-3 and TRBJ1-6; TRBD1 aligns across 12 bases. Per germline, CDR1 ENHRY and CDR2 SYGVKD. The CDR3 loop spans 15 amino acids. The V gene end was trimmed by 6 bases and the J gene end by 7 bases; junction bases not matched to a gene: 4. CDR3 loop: CAIRPGTGGNSPLHF. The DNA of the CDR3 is TGTGCCATCAGGCCCGGGACAGGGGGCAATTCACCCCTCCACTTT.

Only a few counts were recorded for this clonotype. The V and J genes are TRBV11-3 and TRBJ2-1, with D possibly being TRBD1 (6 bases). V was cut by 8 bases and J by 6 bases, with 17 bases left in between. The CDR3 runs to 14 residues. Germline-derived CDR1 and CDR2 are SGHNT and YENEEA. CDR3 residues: CASSGLGTLNEQFF. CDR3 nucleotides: TGTGCCAGCTCAGGTTTGGGGACACTCAATGAGCAGTTCTTC.

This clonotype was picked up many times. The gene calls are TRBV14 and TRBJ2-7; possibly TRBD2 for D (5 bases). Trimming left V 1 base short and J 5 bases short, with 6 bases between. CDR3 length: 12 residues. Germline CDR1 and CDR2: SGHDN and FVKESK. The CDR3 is CASSQVGDEQYF. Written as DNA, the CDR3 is TGTGCCAGCAGCCAAGTCGGGGACGAGCAGTACTTC.

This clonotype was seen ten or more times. Here the CDR3 reads CASIPTWSNEQFF. The CDR3 DNA reads TGTGCCAGCATCCCGACATGGAGCAATGAGCAGTTCTTC. The chain joins TRBV7-9 to TRBJ2-1; D is unresolved. The V and J ends lost 7 bases and 6 bases respectively, with 13 bases between them. The CDR3 has 13 residues. Germline CDR1 is SEHNR and CDR2 is FQNEAQ (reference sequence).

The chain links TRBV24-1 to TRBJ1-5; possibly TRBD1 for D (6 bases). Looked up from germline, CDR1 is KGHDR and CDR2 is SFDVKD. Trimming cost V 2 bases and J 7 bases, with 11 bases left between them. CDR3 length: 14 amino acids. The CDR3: CATSDSGDGQPQHF. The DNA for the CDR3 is TGTGCCACCAGTGATTCAGGGGATGGCCAGCCCCAGCATTTT.

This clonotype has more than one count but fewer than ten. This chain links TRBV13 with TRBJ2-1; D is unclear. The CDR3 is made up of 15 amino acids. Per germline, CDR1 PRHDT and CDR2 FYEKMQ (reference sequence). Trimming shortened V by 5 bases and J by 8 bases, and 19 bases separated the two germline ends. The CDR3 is CASSVDNYISDEQFF. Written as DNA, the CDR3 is TGTGCCAGCAGCGTAGACAATTACATTTCGGATGAGCAGTTCTTC. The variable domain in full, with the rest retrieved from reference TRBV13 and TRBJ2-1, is AAGVIQSPRHLIKEKRETATLKCYPIPRHDTVYWYQQGPGQDPQFLISFYEKMQSDKGSIPDRFSAQQFSDYHSELNMSSLELGDSALYFCASSVDNYISDEQFFGPGTRLTVL.

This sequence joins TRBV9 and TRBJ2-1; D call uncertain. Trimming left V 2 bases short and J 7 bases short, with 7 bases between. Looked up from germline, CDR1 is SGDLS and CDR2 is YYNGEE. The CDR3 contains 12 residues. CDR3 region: CASSVDINEQFF. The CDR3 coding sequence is TGTGCCAGCAGCGTCGATATTAATGAGCAGTTCTTC.

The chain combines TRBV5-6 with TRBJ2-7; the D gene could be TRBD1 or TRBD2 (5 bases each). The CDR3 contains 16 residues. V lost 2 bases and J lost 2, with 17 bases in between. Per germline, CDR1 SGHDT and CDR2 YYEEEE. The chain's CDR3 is CASSFTGTLGTYEQYF. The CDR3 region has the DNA TGTGCCAGCAGCTTTACCGGGACCCTAGGCACCTACGAGCAGTACTTC. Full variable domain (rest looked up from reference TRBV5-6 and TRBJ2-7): DAGVTQSPTHLIKTRGQQVTLRCSPKSGHDTVSWYQQALGQGPQFIFQYYEEEERQRGNFPDRFSGHQFPNYSSELNVNALLLGDSALYLCASSFTGTLGTYEQYFGPGTRLTVT.

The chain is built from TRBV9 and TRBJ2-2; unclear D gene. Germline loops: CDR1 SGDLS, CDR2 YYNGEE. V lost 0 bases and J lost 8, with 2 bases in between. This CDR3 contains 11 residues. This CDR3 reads CASSVGGELFF. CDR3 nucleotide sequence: TGTGCCAGCAGCGTAGGAGGGGAGCTGTTTTTT.

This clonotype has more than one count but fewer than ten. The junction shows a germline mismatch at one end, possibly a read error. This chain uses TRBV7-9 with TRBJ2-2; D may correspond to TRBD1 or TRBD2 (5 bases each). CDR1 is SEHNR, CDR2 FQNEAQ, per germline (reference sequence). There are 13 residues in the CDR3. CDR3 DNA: TGTGCCAGCAGCTTAACGGACACCGGGGAGCTGCTTTTT. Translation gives CASSLTDTGELLF.

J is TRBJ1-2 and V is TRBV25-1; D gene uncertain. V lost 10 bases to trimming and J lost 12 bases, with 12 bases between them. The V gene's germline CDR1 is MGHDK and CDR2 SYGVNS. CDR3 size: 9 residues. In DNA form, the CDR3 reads TGTGCCACCAAGACTGGAAACACCTTC. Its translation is CATKTGNTF.